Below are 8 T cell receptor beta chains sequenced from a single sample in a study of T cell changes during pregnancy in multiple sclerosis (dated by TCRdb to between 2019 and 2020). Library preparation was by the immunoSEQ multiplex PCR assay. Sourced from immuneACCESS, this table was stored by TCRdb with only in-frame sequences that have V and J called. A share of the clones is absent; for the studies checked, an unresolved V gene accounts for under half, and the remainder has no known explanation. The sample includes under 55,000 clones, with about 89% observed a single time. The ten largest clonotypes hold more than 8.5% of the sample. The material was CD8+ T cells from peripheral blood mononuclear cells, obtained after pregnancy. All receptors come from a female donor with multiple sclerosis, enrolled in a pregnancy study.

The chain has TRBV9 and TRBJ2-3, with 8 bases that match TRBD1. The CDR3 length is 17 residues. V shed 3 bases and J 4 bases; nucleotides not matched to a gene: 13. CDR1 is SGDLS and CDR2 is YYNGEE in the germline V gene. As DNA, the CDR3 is TGTGCCAGCAGCGGGCACCAGGGGGCATTGCCCCCAGATACGCAGTATTTT. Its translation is CASSGHQGALPPDTQYF.

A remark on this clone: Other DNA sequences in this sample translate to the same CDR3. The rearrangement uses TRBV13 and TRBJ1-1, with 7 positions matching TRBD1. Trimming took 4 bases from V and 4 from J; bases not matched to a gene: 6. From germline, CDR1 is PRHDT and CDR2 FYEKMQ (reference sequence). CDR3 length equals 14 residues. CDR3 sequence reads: CASSSNRGSTEAFF. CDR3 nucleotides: TGTGCCAGCAGCTCAAACAGGGGATCCACTGAAGCTTTCTTT.

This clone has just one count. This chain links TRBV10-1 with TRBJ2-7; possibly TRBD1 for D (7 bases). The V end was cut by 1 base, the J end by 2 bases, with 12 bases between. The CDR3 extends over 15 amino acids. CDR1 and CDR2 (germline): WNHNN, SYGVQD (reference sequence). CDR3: CASSEFRGTAYEQYF. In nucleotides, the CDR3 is TGCGCCAGCAGTGAGTTTCGGGGGACAGCCTACGAGCAGTACTTC.

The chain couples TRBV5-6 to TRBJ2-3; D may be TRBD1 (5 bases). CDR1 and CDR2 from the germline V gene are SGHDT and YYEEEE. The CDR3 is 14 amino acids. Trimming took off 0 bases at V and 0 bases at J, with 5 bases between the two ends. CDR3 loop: CASSLGGSTDTQYF. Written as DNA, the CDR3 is TGTGCCAGCAGCTTGGGGGGCAGCACAGATACGCAGTATTTT. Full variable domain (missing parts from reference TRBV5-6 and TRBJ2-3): DAGVTQSPTHLIKTRGQQVTLRCSPKSGHDTVSWYQQALGQGPQFIFQYYEEEERQRGNFPDRFSGHQFPNYSSELNVNALLLGDSALYLCASSLGGSTDTQYFGPGTRLTVL.

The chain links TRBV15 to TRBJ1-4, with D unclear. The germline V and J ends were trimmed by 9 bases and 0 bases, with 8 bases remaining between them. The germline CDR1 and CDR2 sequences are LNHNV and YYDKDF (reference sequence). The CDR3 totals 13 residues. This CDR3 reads CATCDTTNEKLFF. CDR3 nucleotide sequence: TGTGCCACTTGCGACACAACTAATGAAAAACTGTTTTTT.

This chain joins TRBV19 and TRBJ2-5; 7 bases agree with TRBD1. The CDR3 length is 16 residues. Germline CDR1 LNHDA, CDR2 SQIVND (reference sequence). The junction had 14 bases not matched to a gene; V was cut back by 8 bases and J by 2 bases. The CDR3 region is CASGKGTATYQETQYF. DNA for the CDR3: TGTGCCAGTGGAAAGGGGACAGCTACCTATCAAGAGACCCAGTACTTC.

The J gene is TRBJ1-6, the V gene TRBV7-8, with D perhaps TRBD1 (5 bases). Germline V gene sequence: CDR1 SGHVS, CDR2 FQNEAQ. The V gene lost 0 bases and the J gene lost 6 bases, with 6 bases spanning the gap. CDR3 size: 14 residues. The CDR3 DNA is TGTGCCAGCAGCTTAGCCGACAGTAATTCACCCCTCCACTTT. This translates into CASSLADSNSPLHF.

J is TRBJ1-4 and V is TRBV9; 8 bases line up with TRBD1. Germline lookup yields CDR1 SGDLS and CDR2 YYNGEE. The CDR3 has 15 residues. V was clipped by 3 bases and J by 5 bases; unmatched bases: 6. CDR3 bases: TGTGCCAGCAGCGCCGGACAGGGTCTCAATGAAAAACTGTTTTTT. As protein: CASSAGQGLNEKLFF.